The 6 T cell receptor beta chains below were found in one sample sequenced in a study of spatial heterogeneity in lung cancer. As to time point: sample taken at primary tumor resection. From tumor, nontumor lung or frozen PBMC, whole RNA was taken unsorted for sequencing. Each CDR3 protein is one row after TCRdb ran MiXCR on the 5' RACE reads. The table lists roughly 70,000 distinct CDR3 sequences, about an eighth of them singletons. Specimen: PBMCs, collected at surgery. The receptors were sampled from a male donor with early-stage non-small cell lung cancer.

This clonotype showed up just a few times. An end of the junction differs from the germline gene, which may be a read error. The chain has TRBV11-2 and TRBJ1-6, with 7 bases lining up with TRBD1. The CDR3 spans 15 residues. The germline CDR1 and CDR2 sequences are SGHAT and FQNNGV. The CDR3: CASSSNRGYNSALHF. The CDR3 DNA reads TGTGCCAGCAGCTCCAACAGGGGATATAATTCAGCCCTCCACTTT.

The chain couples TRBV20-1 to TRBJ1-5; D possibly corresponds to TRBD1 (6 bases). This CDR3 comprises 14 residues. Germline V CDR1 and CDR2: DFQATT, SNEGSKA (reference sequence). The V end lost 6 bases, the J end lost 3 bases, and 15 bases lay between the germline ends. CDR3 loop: CSASTGQNNQPQHF. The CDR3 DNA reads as TGCAGTGCCTCAACTGGACAGAACAATCAGCCCCAGCATTTT.

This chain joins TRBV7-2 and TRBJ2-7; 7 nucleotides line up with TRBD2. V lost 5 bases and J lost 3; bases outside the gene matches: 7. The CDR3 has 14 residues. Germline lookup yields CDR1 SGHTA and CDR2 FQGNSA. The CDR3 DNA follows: TGTGCCAGCAGCCCCACCGGGACTAACTACGAGCAGTACTTC. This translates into CASSPTGTNYEQYF. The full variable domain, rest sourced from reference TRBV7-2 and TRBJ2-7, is GAGVSQSPSNKVTEKGKDVELRCDPISGHTALYWYRQSLGQGLEFLIYFQGNSAPDKSGLPSDRFSAERTGGSVSTLTIQRTQQEDSAVYLCASSPTGTNYEQYFGPGTRLTVT.

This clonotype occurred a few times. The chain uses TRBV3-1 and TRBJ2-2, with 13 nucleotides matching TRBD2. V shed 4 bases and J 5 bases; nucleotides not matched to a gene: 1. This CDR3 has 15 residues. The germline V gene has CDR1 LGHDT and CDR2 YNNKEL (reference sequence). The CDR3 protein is CASSRTSGRTGELFF. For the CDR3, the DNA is TGTGCCAGCAGCCGGACTAGCGGGAGAACCGGGGAGCTGTTTTTT.

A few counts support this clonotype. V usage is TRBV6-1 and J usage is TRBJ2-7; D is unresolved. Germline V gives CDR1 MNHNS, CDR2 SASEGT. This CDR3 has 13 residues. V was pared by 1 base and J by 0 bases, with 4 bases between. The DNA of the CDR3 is TGTGCCAGCAGTGAAGGGCCCTCCTACGAGCAGTACTTC. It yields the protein CASSEGPSYEQYF.

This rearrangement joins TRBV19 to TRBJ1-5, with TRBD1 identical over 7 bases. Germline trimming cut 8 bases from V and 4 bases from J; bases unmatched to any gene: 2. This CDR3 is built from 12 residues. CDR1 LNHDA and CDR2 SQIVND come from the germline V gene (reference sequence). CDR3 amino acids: CASRQGNQPQHF. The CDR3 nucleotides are TGTGCCAGTCGACAGGGAAATCAGCCCCAGCATTTT.